These 24 T cell receptor beta chains originate from one sample sequenced in a study of cytomegalovirus exposure and HLA in healthy donors. Clones were sequenced by immunoSEQ multiplex PCR, and TCRdb holds only the in-frame ones, with some missing. The data show 250,000 to 300,000 clones, 65% to 90% seen once. The specimen sequenced was PBMCs. The receptor set was obtained from a woman younger than 30 in good health and CMV-seronegative.

This chain joins TRBV6-5 and TRBJ1-1; D is unclear. Germline V gene lookup returns CDR1 MNHEY and CDR2 SVGAGI. V was shortened by 0 bases and J by 2 bases, with 13 bases between the two germline ends. This CDR3 has 16 amino acids. The CDR3 DNA reads as TGTGCCAGCAGTTACTCGATTGGGAGTTCAAACACTGAAGCTTTCTTT. Amino acid sequence: CASSYSIGSSNTEAFF.

The V gene is TRBV30, the J gene TRBJ2-7, with unresolved D. The germline gives CDR1 GTSNPN, CDR2 SVGIG (reference sequence). V was clipped by 5 bases and J by 0 bases, with 14 bases between them. CDR3 size: 14 residues. CDR3 sequence reads: CAWETTGFSYEQYF. CDR3 bases: TGTGCCTGGGAAACCACCGGTTTCTCCTACGAGCAGTACTTC.

This chain uses TRBV7-3 with TRBJ2-5; possible D gene TRBD1, 6 bases. This CDR3 spans 15 amino acids. Trimming stripped 2 bases from V and 5 bases from J, with 15 bases between. CDR1 and CDR2 from the germline V gene are SGHTA and FQGTGA. CDR3 sequence: CASSLATGRVETQYF. The DNA for the CDR3 is TGTGCCAGCAGCTTAGCTACAGGGCGTGTGGAGACCCAGTACTTC. The whole variable domain, filled in from reference TRBV7-3 and TRBJ2-5, reads GAGVSQTPSNKVTEKGKYVELRCDPISGHTALYWYRQSLGQGPEFLIYFQGTGAADDSGLPNDRFFAVRPEGSVSTLKIQRTERGDSAVYLCASSLATGRVETQYFGPGTRLLVL.

This rearrangement joins TRBV19 to TRBJ2-4, with 13 bases fitting TRBD2. With V trimmed by 5 bases and J by 1 base, 8 bases remained unmatched. Germline CDR1 LNHDA, CDR2 SQIVND (reference sequence). The CDR3 has 18 residues. The CDR3 sequence: CASSGTSGITWAKNIQYF. The CDR3 DNA is TGTGCCAGTAGTGGGACTAGCGGGATAACTTGGGCCAAAAACATTCAGTACTTC. The full variable domain, rest sourced from reference TRBV19 and TRBJ2-4, is DGGITQSPKYLFRKEGQNVTLSCEQNLNHDAMYWYRQDPGQGLRLIYYSQIVNDFQKGDIAEGYSVSREKKESFPLTVTSAQKNPTAFYLCASSGTSGITWAKNIQYFGAGTRLSVL.

The chain couples TRBV10-3 to TRBJ1-1; 7 positions agree with TRBD1. With 11 bases clipped from V and 0 bases from J, the junction kept 6 bases outside the gene matches. CDR3 length: 13 amino acids. The germline V gene encodes CDR1 ENHRY and CDR2 SYGVKD. CDR3 sequence (DNA): TGTGCCGTAACGGGACAGATGAACACTGAAGCTTTCTTT. Protein product: CAVTGQMNTEAFF.

V is TRBV10-2 and J is TRBJ2-2; TRBD2 aligns across 7 bases. In germline, CDR1 is WSHSY, CDR2 SAAADI. This CDR3 spans 12 amino acids. Trimming took 6 bases from V and 7 from J; bases not matched to a gene: 2. The CDR3 spells CASSSGGGELFF. The CDR3 bases are TGCGCCAGCAGCTCGGGGGGCGGGGAGCTGTTTTTT.

The chain has TRBV12-5 and TRBJ2-1; 11 nucleotides align to TRBD2. The trim removed 3 bases at V and 4 bases at J, leaving 8 bases unmatched. This CDR3 comprises 17 residues. Germline V gene sequence: CDR1 LGHNT, CDR2 FRNRAP. The CDR3 bases are TGTGCTAGTGGTTTCCAGGTCCTAGCGGGGGGATACAATGAGCAGTTCTTC. It specifies CASGFQVLAGGYNEQFF.

The CDR3: CASSRTGVPSSSYEQYF. CDR3 bases: TGCGCCAGCTCTCGGACAGGCGTCCCTTCCAGCTCCTACGAGCAGTACTTC. The chain is built from TRBV5-1 and TRBJ2-7, with 7 bases lining up with TRBD1. The CDR3 spans 17 residues. Germline V lookup: CDR1 SGHRS, CDR2 YFSETQ. The V gene end was trimmed by 7 bases and the J gene end by 0 bases; junction bases not matched to a gene: 16. Full variable domain (rest looked up from reference TRBV5-1 and TRBJ2-7): KAGVTQTPRYLIKTRGQQVTLSCSPISGHRSVSWYQQTPGQGLQFLFEYFSETQRNKGNFPGRFSGRQFSNSRSEMNVSTLELGDSALYLCASSRTGVPSSSYEQYFGPGTRLTVT.

This clone was found once. A read error may produce the germline difference seen at one junction end. The chain joins TRBV7-7 to TRBJ2-5; a weak D match, TRBD2 (6 bases). Germline CDR1 and CDR2: SSHAT and FNYEAQ (reference sequence). The CDR3 totals 15 residues. The CDR3 loop reads CASSLEPGLRETQYF. DNA for the CDR3: TGTGCTAGCAGCTTAGAGCCGGGACTTAGGGAGACCCAGTACTTC.

The V call is TRBV4-1, the J call TRBJ1-2, with a weak D call TRBD1 (5 bases). V gave up 1 base and J gave up 8 bases, with 20 bases separating them. The CDR3 totals 16 residues. Germline CDR1 reads MGHRA; CDR2 reads YSYEKL. DNA of the CDR3: TGCGCCAGCAGCCAAGGGGGCTCAGACCCCACAGTGGGCTACACCTTC. As protein: CASSQGGSDPTVGYTF.

The J gene is TRBJ1-2, the V gene TRBV29-1, with D perhaps TRBD1 (5 bases). This CDR3 region has 13 residues. CDR1 and CDR2 from the germline V gene are SQVTM and ANQGSEA. The V and J ends lost 6 bases and 6 bases respectively, with 17 bases between them. CDR3 amino acids: CSVTREGLDGYTF. The CDR3 DNA is TGCAGCGTCACCCGGGAGGGGCTGGATGGCTACACCTTC.

J is TRBJ1-2 and V is TRBV6-1; tentative D call: TRBD1 (6 bases). Germline-derived CDR1 and CDR2 are MNHNS and SASEGT. This CDR3 is 14 amino acids long. The V gene lost 2 bases and the J gene lost 4 bases, with 11 bases spanning the gap. The CDR3 DNA reads TGTGCCAGCAGTGAAAGGGGGGGGCTCTATGGCTACACCTTC. Translated, it gives CASSERGGLYGYTF.

V usage is TRBV14 and J usage is TRBJ1-1; D unresolved. Trimming removed 0 bases at V and 9 bases at J, with 11 bases between. CDR1 is SGHDN, CDR2 FVKESK, per germline. The CDR3 totals 13 residues. The CDR3 coding sequence is TGTGCCAGCAGCCAAGAGCGGGGAGACAAAGCTTTCTTT. As protein: CASSQERGDKAFF. Supplemented by reference TRBV14 and TRBJ1-1, the full variable domain reads EAGVTQFPSHSVIEKGQTVTLRCDPISGHDNLYWYRRVMGKEIKFLLHFVKESKQDESGMPNNRFLAERTGGTYSTLKVQPAELEDSGVYFCASSQERGDKAFFGQGTRLTVV.

The chain joins TRBV5-6 to TRBJ2-3, with D unresolved. Trimming cost V 6 bases and J 1 base, with 6 bases left between them. The CDR3 loop spans 12 amino acids. CDR1 and CDR2 from the germline V gene are SGHDT and YYEEEE. CDR3 nucleotide sequence: TGTGCCAGCATAGGAGGCACAGATACGCAGTATTTT. This codes for CASIGGTDTQYF.

This sequence joins TRBV19 and TRBJ1-2, with D possibly matching TRBD1 (6 bases). V dropped 4 bases and J dropped 5 bases, with 26 bases sitting between them. The CDR3 has 18 residues. CDR1 is LNHDA and CDR2 is SQIVND in the germline V gene (reference sequence). DNA for the CDR3: TGTGCCAGTAGTAAACGACCCTTAGGACAGTCAGGGGATTATGGCTACACCTTC. It encodes CASSKRPLGQSGDYGYTF.

This clone was observed a few times. The rearrangement joins TRBV30 to TRBJ1-4; TRBD1 matches 7 bases. This CDR3 region has 15 residues. Looked up from germline, CDR1 is GTSNPN and CDR2 is SVGIG (reference sequence). Trimming at V came to 0 bases and at J to 4 bases, leaving 5 bases not matched to a gene. CDR3: CAWSVATGFNEKLFF. CDR3 DNA sequence: TGTGCCTGGAGTGTAGCGACAGGGTTTAATGAAAAACTGTTTTTT.

V and J are TRBV5-4 and TRBJ2-7, with unresolved D. This CDR3 region has 14 residues. Germline CDR1 reads SGHNT; CDR2 reads YYREEE (reference sequence). V lost 0 bases to trimming and J lost 0 bases, with 7 bases between them. CDR3 region: CASSLGPGSYEQYF. In DNA, the CDR3 is TGTGCCAGCAGCTTGGGGCCTGGCTCCTACGAGCAGTACTTC.

The genes are TRBV10-2 and TRBJ1-2, with D hard to call. The CDR3 is made up of 15 amino acids. Trimming removed 2 bases at V and 4 bases at J, with 14 bases between. The V gene's germline CDR1 is WSHSY and CDR2 SAAADI. The CDR3 DNA is TGCGCCAGCAGTGAGCCCCGGGTAAGGAGCTATGGCTACACCTTC. Protein sequence: CASSEPRVRSYGYTF.

The chain recombines TRBV29-1 with TRBJ1-5; TRBD1 matches at 7 bases. There are 15 residues in the CDR3. Germline CDR1 reads SQVTM; CDR2 reads ANQGSEA. V lost 6 bases to trimming and J lost 9 bases; unmatched junction nucleotides: 17. CDR3 sequence reads: CSVKDTGAQGMPQHF. CDR3 in DNA: TGCAGCGTCAAAGACACAGGGGCTCAGGGAATGCCCCAGCATTTT.

DNA for the CDR3: TGTGCCAGCAGCCTTCGGACAGTGTCCGATGGCTACACCTTC. Amino acids: CASSLRTVSDGYTF. The chain links TRBV7-9 to TRBJ1-2, with a weak D call TRBD1 (6 bases). The CDR3 covers 14 residues. Germline V gene lookup returns CDR1 SEHNR and CDR2 FQNEAQ (reference sequence). Between the trimmed V and J ends, which lost 5 bases and 6 bases, there was a span of 16 bases.

The rearrangement joins TRBV5-8 to TRBJ1-5; a weak D match, TRBD1 (6 bases). CDR1 SGHTS and CDR2 YDEGEE come from the germline V gene. The CDR3 has 15 residues. Trimming removed 4 bases from V and 7 bases from J, with 18 bases in between. CDR3 bases: TGTGCCAGCAGCCAGCCGGGACACAAACCCCAGCCCCAGCATTTT. Amino acids: CASSQPGHKPQPQHF. Combining the CDR3 with reference TRBV5-8 and TRBJ1-5 gives the whole variable domain EAGVTQSPTHLIKTRGQQATLRCSPISGHTSVYWYQQALGLGLQFLLWYDEGEERNRGNFPPRFSGRQFPNYSSELNVNALELEDSALYLCASSQPGHKPQPQHFGDGTRLSIL.

This chain connects TRBV4-1 to TRBJ2-7; 8 nucleotides line up with TRBD1. Per the germline V gene, CDR1 is MGHRA and CDR2 is YSYEKL. V lost 4 bases, J lost 5 bases, and 13 bases stayed unmatched. The CDR3 consists of 16 residues. In DNA form, the CDR3 reads TGCGCCAGCAGCCTTTCAAGGGACAGGTTTTGGGACGAGCAGTACTTC. Residues: CASSLSRDRFWDEQYF.

The chain employs TRBV25-1 and TRBJ1-6; possible D gene TRBD1, 6 bases. Germline CDR1 MGHDK, CDR2 SYGVNS. The CDR3 runs to 14 residues. Deletions cut 3 bases from V and 14 bases from J, with 17 bases between. This CDR3 is CASSDPGHPSSLHF. The CDR3 DNA follows: TGTGCCAGCAGTGACCCGGGACACCCATCCTCCCTCCACTTT. Filled out from reference TRBV25-1 and TRBJ1-6, the complete variable domain reads EADIYQTPRYLVIGTGKKITLECSQTMGHDKMYWYQQDPGMELHLIHYSYGVNSTEKGDLSSESTVSRIRTEHFPLTLESARPSHTSQYLCASSDPGHPSSLHFGNGTRLTVT.

The chain employs TRBV21-1 and TRBJ2-7; TRBD1 is the table's D call and was not checked against the DNA. TRBV21-1 represents a pseudogene. The length of the CDR3 is 14 residues. The CDR3 DNA is TGTGCCAGCAGCCACCAGGGGCGCTCCTACGAGCAGTACTTC. This encodes CASSHQGRSYEQYF.